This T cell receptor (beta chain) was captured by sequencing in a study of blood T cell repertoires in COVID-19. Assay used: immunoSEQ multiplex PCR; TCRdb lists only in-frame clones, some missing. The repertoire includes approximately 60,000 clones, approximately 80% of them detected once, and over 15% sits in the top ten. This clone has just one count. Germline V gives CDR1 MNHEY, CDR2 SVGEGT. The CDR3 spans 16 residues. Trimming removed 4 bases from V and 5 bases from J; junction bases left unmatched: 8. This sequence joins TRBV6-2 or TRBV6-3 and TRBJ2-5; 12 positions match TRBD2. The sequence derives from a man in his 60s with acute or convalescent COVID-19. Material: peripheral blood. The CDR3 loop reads CASSSWTSGVVETQYF. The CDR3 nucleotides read TGTGCCAGCAGTTCCTGGACTAGCGGGGTGGTGGAGACCCAGTACTTC.